The text below deals with one T cell receptor beta chain. The antigen this receptor binds is unknown. Per-base quality was not reported, and no clone a single base away is much larger than it. This specimen comes from a study of blood T cell repertoires in COVID-19 (dated by TCRdb to between 2020 and 2021). In the study overall: The collaborator samples originated in the United States, Italy and Spain and spanned the acute and convalescent phases of COVID-19. HLA class I and class II types, where available, came from metadata supplied by the sample provider rather than from assay-based typing. Samples were obtained from the ongoing ImmuneRACE study (first 160 participants) and from over 1,000 subjects provided by 6 global collaborators. The dataset comprised deeply sampled blood TCRbeta repertoires from subjects exposed to, actively infected with, or recovered from COVID-19. The prospective study material was composed of cDNA or gDNA derived from T cells, B-cell-depleted T cells, or PBMCs. The repertoires were released in a freely available public database meant as a resource for research on the immune response to SARS-CoV-2. Sample metadata almost always included a de-identified subject ID, COVID-19 status, age in years and sex.

TCRbeta CDR3 regions were amplified from genomic DNA using the immunoSEQ Assay, a bias-controlled multiplex PCR. Regarding the original processing steps: The number of nucleated cells in each sample was estimated from the amplification of reference gene primers within the assay. Sequence reads were collapsed and filtered to measure the absolute abundance of every unique TCRbeta CDR3 rearrangement. Productive Simpson clonality was computed per sample as the square root of Simpson's diversity index over productive rearrangements. Here the immuneACCESS table is served through TCRdb, limited to in-frame sequences with V and J called. Missing clones are a known gap in these copies; in checked studies unresolved V genes cover under half, and the rest lacks a known reason. V, J and clone size derive from that table, while D and trimming were established from the DNA sequence. A total of a few hundred thousand clones appear in this sample, about 88% of them only once. The ten top clones hold more than 0.8% of the sample.

At the junction V is shortened by 4 bases and J by 1 base, with 7 bases in between. The CDR3 goes from the cysteine to the phenylalanine over 13 residues. Here the CDR3 DNA is all that survives: 39 bases in frame from base 1. Participants in the prospective study were enrolled through a virtual design, were aged about 18 to 100 years, and lived in some 24 United States geographic areas. In the prospective study, cohorts were assigned on the basis of participant-reported clinical history obtained from a screening survey and a study questionnaire. ImmuneRACE Cohort 3 recovered participants were defined by two consecutive negative NP/OP PCR tests, healthcare professional clearance, or symptom resolution. In the prospective study, whole blood, serum and a nasopharyngeal or oropharyngeal swab were collected from each participant by mobile phlebotomists. Over an approximately 2-month period, participants in the prospective study had the option of providing additional blood draws and questionnaires. Before DNA extraction, blood samples from the prospective study were shipped at room temperature or frozen.

What the work shows at the level of the full study, not this receptor alone: The quantity of clinical and demographic metadata differed by source and by participant and was supplied without curation.

The clonotype was recovered from a woman in her 30s who had recovered from COVID-19. The sample consisted of PBMCs or T cells enriched from blood (not recorded which). The V gene is TRBV12-3 or TRBV12-4 and the J gene is TRBJ1-2, with no reliable assignment of the D segment. The CDR3: CASSSGSNYGYTF. The DNA reads TGTGCCAGCAGTTCGGGAAGTAACTATGGCTACACCTTC.